The clone carrying this TCR beta chain was picked up a small number of times. The antigen is not known. Of the isolated RNA, all was reverse transcribed, and so the sequenced material was expressed TCRB transcripts. For naive, central memory and regulatory T cell samples, reads averaged approximately 3.9 million. Profiling relied on immunoSEQ multiplex PCR, and the TCRdb table lists in-frame clones only, not all of them. The table records 300,000 to 350,000 clones, over 7% of them present only once. The record originates from a study of beta chain features in type 1 diabetes. Study-wide context: In all, approximately 100,000,000 sorted cells from all samples were analyzed.

The CDR3 is made up of 13 amino acids. In germline, CDR1 is LGHNA, CDR2 YNFKEQ. V was trimmed by 3 bases and J by 1 base, leaving 6 bases between them. Study findings and constraints: Within each of all four CD4+ subsets, Type 1 diabetes patients had TCRB CDR3s that were moderately but significantly shorter. Resolution of whether HLA type affects TCRB rearrangement was not achieved here.

The clonotype originates from a man in his thirties or forties with type 1 diabetes. V gene TRBV4-2 combines with J gene TRBJ1-2; D call uncertain. Input material: central memory CD4+ T cells from blood. CDR3 sequence: CASSHLVNYGYTF. CDR3 DNA sequence: TGTGCCAGCAGCCATTTGGTTAACTATGGCTACACCTTC.